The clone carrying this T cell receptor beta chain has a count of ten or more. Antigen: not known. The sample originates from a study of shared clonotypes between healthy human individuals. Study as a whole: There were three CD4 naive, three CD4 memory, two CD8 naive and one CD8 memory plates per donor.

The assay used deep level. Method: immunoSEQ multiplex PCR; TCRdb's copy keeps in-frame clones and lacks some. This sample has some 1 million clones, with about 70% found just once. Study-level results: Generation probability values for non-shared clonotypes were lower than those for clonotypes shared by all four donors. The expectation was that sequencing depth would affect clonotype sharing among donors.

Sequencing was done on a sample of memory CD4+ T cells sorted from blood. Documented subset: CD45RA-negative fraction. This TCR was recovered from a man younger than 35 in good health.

CDR3 protein: CASSLQIAGPTGELFF. The DNA for the CDR3 is TGCGCCAGCAGCTTGCAAATTGCTGGACCTACCGGGGAGCTGTTTTTT. The chain uses TRBV5-1 and TRBJ2-2, with no clear D. V was trimmed by 1 base and J by 5 bases, leaving 15 bases between them. The germline gives CDR1 SGHRS, CDR2 YFSETQ. The length of the CDR3 is 16 residues. The full variable domain, in which reference TRBV5-1 and TRBJ2-2 provide the parts outside the CDR3, is KAGVTQTPRYLIKTRGQQVTLSCSPISGHRSVSWYQQTPGQGLQFLFEYFSETQRNKGNFPGRFSGRQFSNSRSEMNVSTLELGDSALYLCASSLQIAGPTGELFFGEGSRLTVL.